The rows below give T cell receptor beta chains drawn from one sample of a study of blood T cell repertoires in COVID-19. Only in-frame clones appear in the TCRdb table, and some are missing; sequencing was by immunoSEQ multiplex PCR. The profile shows about 98,000 clones, around 80% of them singletons. Input material: peripheral blood. Receptors originate from a man aged 55 to 70 with acute or convalescent COVID-19. CDR3s leave out the opening cysteine and the closing phenylalanine or tryptophan. The listing skips clone size in some rows; elsewhere it reads once, few, many or a size class.

j_call clone_size v_call cdr3_aa
TRBJ2-1 - TRBV5-8 ASSVGDSFTYNEQF
TRBJ1-1 - TRBV11-3 ASNRGVRPDTEAF
TRBJ2-3 - TRBV7-2 ASSLVASGLTDTQY
TRBJ2-3 once TRBV4-3 ASSQESPTGSTDTQY
TRBJ1-3 few TRBV7-9 ASSATQGSGNTIY
TRBJ1-1 - TRBV7-8 ASSPLGTGTRAF
TRBJ2-1 - TRBV7-6 ASSRQGGFSYNEQF
TRBJ1-1 - TRBV15 ATSRDVGGMGTEAF
TRBJ2-5 - TRBV11-3 ASSGLQETQY
TRBJ2-1 - TRBV6-5 ASSYSGTGGSPF
TRBJ2-1 - TRBV7-8 ASRLTSGTSSYNEQF
TRBJ2-7 few TRBV11-2 ASSLTGGPYEQY
TRBJ1-1 - TRBV6-5 ASSYSRQFPSEAF
TRBJ2-3 - TRBV10-3 AISEFPPSGNTQY
TRBJ1-2 - TRBV5-6 ASSRRERQGVGGYT
TRBJ2-1 - TRBV6-2/TRBV6-3 ASSYGTVREQF
TRBJ1-1 - TRBV5-6 ASSRDRANTEAF
TRBJ1-2 - TRBV5-4 ASSLANGDILGNGYT
TRBJ1-5 - TRBV6-5 ASSYSAEYQPQH
TRBJ2-7 - TRBV12-5 ASGPGTGFYEQY
TRBJ1-2 - TRBV6-5 ASSLTAATNYGYT
TRBJ2-7 - TRBV5-1 ASSYRTGRAYEQY
TRBJ1-3 few TRBV6-5 ASRTDGNTIY
TRBJ2-5 once TRBV7-2 ASSSGFGTGQETQY
TRBJ2-5 - TRBV27 ASSLVRAGGETQY
TRBJ1-6 - TRBV5-1 ASSPSYSVYNSPLH
TRBJ1-2 once TRBV29-1 SVEKGQGAYGYT
TRBJ1-1 - TRBV18 ASSPAVTGGNTEAF
TRBJ1-5 - TRBV3-1/TRBV3-2 ASSQGGGNQPQH
TRBJ2-1 - TRBV13 ASSTLAGGGVNEQF
TRBJ2-1 - TRBV7-2 ASSSSPAEGNEQF
TRBJ1-1 - TRBV7-2 ASKAQSNTEAF
TRBJ2-1 - TRBV21-1 ASSKPRYNEQF
TRBJ1-1 - TRBV18 ASLPNLNTEAF
TRBJ1-5 - TRBV25-1 ASSETGGSNQPQH
TRBJ1-1 once TRBV5-8 ASSWGRSAAF
TRBJ1-2 - TRBV12-5 ASGPLPGDGYT
TRBJ1-2 - TRBV4-1 ASSQTPEQGGYGYT
TRBJ1-1 - TRBV19 ASTDRGRTEAF
TRBJ2-3 - TRBV6-6 ASSTGGSGTDTQY
TRBJ1-4 few TRBV10-3 AISTGQGSEKLF
TRBJ2-6 - TRBV21-1 ASSKSVGGCGANVLT
TRBJ2-1 - TRBV9 ASCRGGQDYNEQF
TRBJ2-1 - TRBV11-2 ASSLVAIYNEQF
TRBJ2-5 - TRBV27 ASSNRGRLAGFQETQY
TRBJ2-1 - TRBV19 ASSQLAAGNEQF
TRBJ2-1 - TRBV6-2/TRBV6-3 ASSYTLSGIPYNEQF
TRBJ2-5 - TRBV7-2 ASSPQQGSGETQY
TRBJ2-2 - TRBV9 ASNLGVTGELF
TRBJ2-5 few TRBV2 ASSENLLAGTQY
TRBJ1-1 - TRBV24-1 ATATGTGNTEAF
TRBJ2-7 - TRBV27 ASSWGDGAYEQY
TRBJ1-2 few TRBV5-1 ASSPRQGPGYT
TRBJ1-1 - TRBV29-1 SAHRGENTEAF
TRBJ1-5 few TRBV27 ASSPFSGNQPQH